One and the same sample provided the 28 T cell receptor beta chains below, sequenced in a study of blood T cell repertoires in COVID-19. Using immunoSEQ multiplex PCR, the repertoire was profiled, and TCRdb retains in-frame clones only, with some absent. Among some 220,000 clones, 86% were seen once, and the ten largest hold 2.5% to 3.5%. The material sequenced was PBMCs or T cells enriched from blood (not recorded which). These receptors were taken from a woman aged 50 to 65 in a cohort exposed to, infected with or recovered from COVID-19 (not recorded which).

This chain uses TRBV11-2 with TRBJ1-1; the D is unclear. CDR3 size: 13 residues. V was clipped by 1 base and J by 6 bases, with 9 bases between them. Germline V CDR1 and CDR2: SGHAT, FQNNGV. CDR3 sequence reads: CASSLVGRSEAFF. Here the CDR3 DNA reads TGTGCCAGCAGCTTAGTAGGCAGGTCTGAAGCTTTCTTT.

This clone has a count of ten or more. J is TRBJ1-5 and V is TRBV2, with D unclear. The V and J ends lost 6 bases and 3 bases respectively, with 12 bases between them. The germline V gene encodes CDR1 SNHLY and CDR2 FYNNEI. This CDR3 comprises 14 residues. The CDR3 DNA sequence: TGTGCCAGCAGGGAGACGGGTCTCAATCAGCCCCAGCATTTT. It encodes CASRETGLNQPQHF.

V is TRBV7-8 and J is TRBJ2-3, with a weak D call TRBD2 (5 bases). V lost 1 base to trimming and J lost 5 bases, with 7 bases between them. Germline V CDR1 and CDR2: SGHVS, FQNEAQ. The CDR3 has 13 amino acids. The chain's CDR3 is CASSLGAGDTQYF. The CDR3 DNA follows: TGTGCCAGCAGCTTAGGGGCGGGAGATACGCAGTATTTT.

V gene TRBV5-4 combines with J gene TRBJ1-5; TRBD1 is a possible D gene (5 bases). Trimming cost V 3 bases and J 9 bases, with 10 bases left between them. This CDR3 comprises 12 residues. Germline V lookup: CDR1 SGHNT, CDR2 YYREEE (reference sequence). The CDR3, as DNA: TGTGCCAGCAGCTCGCGGGGCGGGCCCCAGCATTTT. This gives the protein CASSSRGGPQHF.

The V and J genes are TRBV7-3 and TRBJ2-1, with TRBD2 matching over 8 bases. Germline trimming cut 0 bases from V and 7 bases from J; bases unmatched to any gene: 5. This CDR3 is built from 15 residues. CDR1 and CDR2 from the germline V gene are SGHTA and FQGTGA. CDR3 residues: CASSLTSGVGNEQFF. The CDR3 region has the DNA TGTGCCAGCAGCTTAACTAGCGGGGTAGGAAATGAGCAGTTCTTC.

The chain has TRBV6-5 and TRBJ2-5; 8 bases are shared with TRBD2. CDR3 size: 15 residues. The V gene's germline CDR1 is MNHEY and CDR2 SVGAGI. Trimming took 6 bases from V and 2 from J; bases not matched to a gene: 8. The DNA of the CDR3 is TGTGCCAGCAGGGTCTGGCGGGGGGATCAAGAGACCCAGTACTTC. This gives the protein CASRVWRGDQETQYF.

The rearrangement uses TRBV7-8 and TRBJ2-1; possible D gene TRBD1, 5 bases. Trimming left V 5 bases short and J 6 bases short, with 8 bases between. Germline V gene data show CDR1 as SGHVS and CDR2 as FQNEAQ. CDR3 length equals 12 residues. In DNA form, the CDR3 reads TGTGCCAGCAGCCCCGACAGCAATGAGCAGTTCTTC. Amino acids: CASSPDSNEQFF.

Points on this clone: A read error may account for a junction end that differs from germline. The chain has TRBV6-5 and TRBJ1-6; D is unclear. The CDR3 runs 12 residues. The germline CDR1 and CDR2 sequences are MNHEY and SVGAGI. This chain's CDR3 is CASSLSWADIDF. The CDR3 coding sequence is TGTGCCAGCAGTCTCTCTTGGGCAGATATCGACTTT.

This clone was observed a single time. The gene calls are TRBV7-2 and TRBJ2-1; 10 bases line up with TRBD2. The CDR3 runs to 14 residues. Germline CDR1 SGHTA, CDR2 FQGNSA. V trimming: 3 bases; J trimming: 9 bases; junction bases outside the gene matches: 5. CDR3 DNA: TGTGCCAGCAGCTTTCTAGCGGGGGCGGGTGAGCAGTTCTTC. It yields the protein CASSFLAGAGEQFF. The full variable domain, its missing parts supplied by reference TRBV7-2 and TRBJ2-1, is GAGVSQSPSNKVTEKGKDVELRCDPISGHTALYWYRQSLGQGLEFLIYFQGNSAPDKSGLPSDRFSAERTGGSVSTLTIQRTQQEDSAVYLCASSFLAGAGEQFFGPGTRLTVL.

This chain connects TRBV5-6 to TRBJ2-7, with D perhaps TRBD1 (5 bases). Germline CDR1 SGHDT, CDR2 YYEEEE. Trimming removed 4 bases at V and 1 base at J, with 21 bases between. This CDR3 is built from 17 residues. The CDR3 DNA sequence: TGTGCCAGCAGCCGCTGGGCCGCCGACAGACGTTCCTACGAGCAGTACTTC. Protein sequence: CASSRWAADRRSYEQYF.

J is TRBJ2-5 and V is TRBV7-2; TRBD2 matches 8 bases. The V and J ends lost 1 base and 2 bases, in that order; junction bases with no gene match: 15. Germline CDR1 reads SGHTA; CDR2 reads FQGNSA. The CDR3 is 19 amino acids. The CDR3 is CASSLVPGLGVGSQETQYF. As DNA, the CDR3 is TGTGCCAGCAGCTTAGTACCGGGACTAGGAGTGGGTAGTCAAGAGACCCAGTACTTC.

The chain is built from TRBV24-1 and TRBJ2-1, with 12 positions matching TRBD2. V was clipped by 7 bases and J by 7 bases; unmatched bases: 10. This CDR3 spans 16 amino acids. Germline CDR1 reads KGHDR; CDR2 reads SFDVKD. The CDR3 spells CATSSRLAGGLNEQFF. CDR3 nucleotides: TGTGCCACCAGCTCCCGGCTAGCGGGGGGGCTAAATGAGCAGTTCTTC.

V gene TRBV20-1 combines with J gene TRBJ1-1; D remains unclear. The germline CDR1 and CDR2 sequences are DFQATT and SNEGSKA (reference sequence). Between the trimmed V and J ends, which lost 6 bases and 11 bases, there was a span of 16 bases. This CDR3 is 11 amino acids long. CDR3 coding DNA: TGCAGTGCCCTTGAGAGAACTCTGGCTTTCTTT. Encoded protein: CSALERTLAFF.

This chain joins TRBV7-9 and TRBJ2-1; 11 bases are shared with TRBD2. There are 15 residues in the CDR3. Looked up from germline, CDR1 is SEHNR and CDR2 is FQNEAQ (reference sequence). V was pared by 5 bases and J by 6 bases, with 6 bases of the junction left unmatched. The CDR3 bases are TGTGCCAGCAGCCTCCGACTAGCGGGGAGCAATGAGCAGTTCTTC. Translating it yields CASSLRLAGSNEQFF.

J is TRBJ1-2 and V is TRBV7-9; 7 positions agree with TRBD1. Germline V gene lookup returns CDR1 SEHNR and CDR2 FQNEAQ (reference sequence). V shed 5 bases and J 1 base; nucleotides not matched to a gene: 7. The CDR3 covers 15 residues. The CDR3 region is CASSKPQGVNYGYTF. The DNA for the CDR3 is TGTGCCAGCAGCAAGCCTCAGGGGGTTAACTATGGCTACACCTTC.

V is TRBV5-4 and J is TRBJ2-2; tentatively, D is TRBD1 (6 bases). Trimming left V 4 bases short and J 2 bases short, with 15 bases between. Germline V gene lookup returns CDR1 SGHNT and CDR2 YYREEE (reference sequence). CDR3 length equals 16 residues. The CDR3 DNA reads TGTGCCAGCAGCCTGACAGGTAGCCTTAACACCGGGGAGCTGTTTTTT. Residues: CASSLTGSLNTGELFF.

This chain links TRBV11-2 with TRBJ2-7, with 12 bases fitting TRBD2. V lost 1 base and J lost 4; bases outside the gene matches: 8. This CDR3 is built from 17 residues. Germline V gene data show CDR1 as SGHAT and CDR2 as FQNNGV. The CDR3, as DNA: TGTGCCAGCAGCTTAGTATCCCTAGCGGGGGGGTCTTACGAGCAGTACTTC. Translated, it gives CASSLVSLAGGSYEQYF.

This chain uses TRBV19 with TRBJ2-3; 7 nucleotides align to TRBD1. V lost 6 bases to trimming and J lost 1 base; unmatched junction nucleotides: 10. The CDR3 loop spans 16 amino acids. Per the germline V gene, CDR1 is LNHDA and CDR2 is SQIVND (reference sequence). For the CDR3, the DNA is TGTGCCAGTAGACCAACCCCCGGACAGGGCACAGATACGCAGTATTTT. This sequence encodes CASRPTPGQGTDTQYF. Supplemented by reference TRBV19 and TRBJ2-3, the full variable domain reads DGGITQSPKYLFRKEGQNVTLSCEQNLNHDAMYWYRQDPGQGLRLIYYSQIVNDFQKGDIAEGYSVSREKKESFPLTVTSAQKNPTAFYLCASRPTPGQGTDTQYFGPGTRLTVL.

The genes are TRBV7-2 and TRBJ1-2; possibly TRBD1 for D (5 bases). CDR3 size: 13 residues. Trimming left V 2 bases short and J 6 bases short, with 10 bases between. CDR1 is SGHTA and CDR2 is FQGNSA in the germline V gene. The CDR3 DNA follows: TGTGCCAGCAGCTTATGGGGGGTGAATGGCTACACCTTC. Residues: CASSLWGVNGYTF.

This chain connects TRBV7-2 to TRBJ1-5, with D possibly being TRBD1 (5 bases). The germline V and J ends were trimmed by 5 bases and 2 bases, with 19 bases remaining between them. The CDR3 sequence is 17 residues long. In germline, CDR1 is SGHTA, CDR2 FQGNSA. CDR3 in amino acids: CASSPMAGGGGNQPQHF. CDR3 DNA: TGTGCCAGCAGCCCTATGGCGGGGGGGGGTGGCAATCAGCCCCAGCATTTT.

This clone came up a few times. The V and J genes are TRBV2 and TRBJ1-2; the match to TRBD1 covers 7 bases. J lost 7 bases, V lost 8 bases, and 10 bases had no gene match. Germline CDR1 reads SNHLY; CDR2 reads FYNNEI. The CDR3 consists of 13 residues. The CDR3 DNA reads TGTGCCAGCGTAAGGGACAGCCCAGGTGGCTACACCTTC. Its protein is CASVRDSPGGYTF.

V gene TRBV5-1 combines with J gene TRBJ1-6; TRBD1 is a possible D gene (6 bases). Germline loops: CDR1 SGHRS, CDR2 YFSETQ. The CDR3 contains 14 residues. Between the trimmed V and J ends, which lost 2 bases and 10 bases, there was a span of 13 bases. DNA of the CDR3: TGCGCCAGCAGCTTAGCAGGGGAAATCTCACCCCTCCACTTT. Residues: CASSLAGEISPLHF.

This clone was found once. The chain recombines TRBV23-1 with TRBJ1-5, with unresolved D. TRBV23-1 is an open reading frame whose function is uncertain. V was clipped by 0 bases and J by 7 bases, with 10 bases between them. The CDR3 totals 14 residues. CDR3 protein: CASSQSAPRQPQHF. In DNA form, the CDR3 reads TGCGCCAGCAGTCAATCAGCCCCGCGGCAGCCCCAGCATTTT.

The chain uses TRBV6-6 and TRBJ1-1; D is perhaps TRBD1 (6 bases). Germline V CDR1 and CDR2: MNHNY, SVGAGI (reference sequence). V was clipped by 6 bases and J by 7 bases, with 39 bases between them. The CDR3 sequence is 21 residues long. Here the CDR3 reads CASSPSRMTGMVISGRGEAFF. The DNA of the CDR3 is TGTGCCAGCAGCCCCTCCAGAATGACAGGTATGGTTATTTCTGGGAGGGGTGAAGCTTTCTTT.

The gene calls are TRBV27 and TRBJ1-2; tentatively, D is TRBD1 (5 bases). CDR1 MNHEY and CDR2 SMNVEV come from the germline V gene (reference sequence). The ends were cut back, 5 bases at V and 8 bases at J, with 21 bases in the middle. The CDR3 length is 15 residues. CDR3: CASSPRNIGAEGYTF. In DNA, the CDR3 is TGTGCCAGCAGTCCGCGAAACATTGGGGCGGAGGGCTACACCTTC.

This clone was found a few times. CDR3 coding DNA: TGTGCCAGCCACCCCGGGGGGAGCTCCTACAATGAGCAGTTCTTC. This encodes CASHPGGSSYNEQFF. This chain connects TRBV7-3 to TRBJ2-1; 7 positions agree with TRBD2. V was pared by 8 bases and J by 0 bases, with 7 bases of the junction left unmatched. Looked up from germline, CDR1 is SGHTA and CDR2 is FQGTGA. This CDR3 is 15 amino acids long.

The chain has TRBV28 and TRBJ2-1; TRBD2 matches 7 bases. V was clipped by 5 bases and J by 3 bases; unmatched bases: 7. The CDR3 extends over 15 amino acids. Germline V CDR1 and CDR2: MDHEN, SYDVKM. The CDR3 region has the DNA TGTGCCAGCAGTGGCGGGGGACTACACTACAATGAGCAGTTCTTC. Protein sequence: CASSGGGLHYNEQFF.

This chain links TRBV6-5 with TRBJ1-1, with D possibly TRBD1 on 5 matching bases. This CDR3 region has 14 residues. V lost 5 bases to trimming and J lost 0 bases, with 10 bases between them. Germline CDR1 MNHEY, CDR2 SVGAGI. The CDR3 region has the DNA TGTGCCAGCAGTAGACAGAAGATGAACACTGAAGCTTTCTTT. Translating gives CASSRQKMNTEAFF.